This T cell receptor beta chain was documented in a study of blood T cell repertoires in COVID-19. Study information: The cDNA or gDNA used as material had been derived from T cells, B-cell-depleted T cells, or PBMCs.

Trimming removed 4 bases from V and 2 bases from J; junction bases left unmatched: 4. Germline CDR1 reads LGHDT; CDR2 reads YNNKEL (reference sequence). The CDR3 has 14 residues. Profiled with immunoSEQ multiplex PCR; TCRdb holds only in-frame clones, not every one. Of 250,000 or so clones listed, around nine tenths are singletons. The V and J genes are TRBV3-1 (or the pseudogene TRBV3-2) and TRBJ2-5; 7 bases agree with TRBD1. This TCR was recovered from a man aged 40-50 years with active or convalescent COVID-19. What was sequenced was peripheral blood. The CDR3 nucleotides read TGTGCCAGCAGCCCCCTGGGACAGCAAGAGACCCAGTACTTC. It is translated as CASSPLGQQETQYF.